The clone carrying this TCR beta chain was counted between two and nine times. Its antigen remains unidentified. These data come from a study of cytomegalovirus exposure and HLA in healthy donors. The repertoire was sequenced with immunoSEQ multiplex PCR; TCRdb's copy has only in-frame clones and lacks some. The profile shows more than 85,000 clones, roughly nine tenths of them singletons. This CDR3 has 15 residues. Whole-study findings and limits: The study recorded 150 to 200 TCR beta chains that were cytomegalovirus-associated. In the 130 or so validation repertoires, about 95% of cluster scores exceeded 0, per a later analysis.

This sequence joins TRBV21-1 and TRBJ1-5; the D call in the table, TRBD1, was not verified against the DNA. TRBV21-1 is given as a pseudogene. The receptor comes from a woman aged 18-30 years in good health and CMV-seronegative. Sequencing used PBMCs. Here the CDR3 DNA reads TGTGCCAGCTGGGGTGGACAGGGGTTGGATCAGCCCCAGCATTTT. It yields the protein CASWGGQGLDQPQHF.